These 29 T cell receptor beta chains originate from one sample sequenced in a study of blood T cells in healthy people across ages. A second roughly 6 to 12 cycle PCR used barcoded and J-beta primers. One entry per CDR3 protein results from TCRdb running MiXCR on the 5' RACE reads. The repertoire has 1.5 million to 1.8 million distinct CDR3 sequences, roughly 43% of them found once; the top ten carry around 4%. The sequencing sample was made of blood. All receptors derive from a woman aged 18-30 years in good health.

This clonotype was seen more than once but under ten times. The chain carries TRBV15 and TRBJ1-2, with D uncertain. CDR3 length: 13 amino acids. Germline CDR1 reads LNHNV; CDR2 reads YYDKDF (reference sequence). Trimming removed 1 base at V and 6 bases at J, with 9 bases between. CDR3 residues: CATSRARSDGYTF. The CDR3 DNA reads as TGTGCCACCAGCAGAGCTAGGTCTGATGGCTACACCTTC.

This clonotype has a handful of counts. This chain links TRBV28 with TRBJ2-7; no definite D call. The V and J ends lost 6 bases and 3 bases respectively, with 12 bases between them. Germline CDR1 and CDR2: MDHEN and SYDVKM. CDR3 length equals 13 residues. The CDR3 sequence is CASRPGPLYEQYF. The CDR3 region has the DNA TGTGCCAGCAGACCGGGCCCTCTCTACGAGCAGTACTTC.

This clonotype occurred once. The CDR3 region is CASSYGQGARTYEQYF. The CDR3, as DNA: TGTGCCAGCAGTTACGGACAGGGGGCCCGAACCTACGAGCAGTACTTC. This chain links TRBV6-5 with TRBJ2-7; 11 nucleotides align to TRBD1. In germline, CDR1 is MNHEY, CDR2 SVGAGI. The trim removed 2 bases at V and 2 bases at J, leaving 5 bases unmatched. This CDR3 region has 16 residues.

This clonotype was found once. The chain is built from TRBV20-1 and TRBJ2-5, with TRBD2 matching over 7 bases. CDR1 is DFQATT, CDR2 SNEGSKA, per germline (reference sequence). V trimming: 8 bases; J trimming: 11 bases; junction bases outside the gene matches: 14. This CDR3 contains 12 residues. This CDR3 is CSTSGALGEQYF. The CDR3 DNA reads as TGCAGTACAAGCGGGGCCCTCGGTGAGCAGTACTTC.

This clonotype has at least ten counts. This CDR3 is CASSLARVQETQYF. In nucleotides, the CDR3 is TGTGCCAGCAGCTTAGCACGGGTACAAGAGACCCAGTACTTC. The chain uses TRBV7-2 and TRBJ2-5; no reliable D call. Germline V gene lookup returns CDR1 SGHTA and CDR2 FQGNSA. V was pared by 0 bases and J by 2 bases, with 7 bases between. The CDR3 sequence is 14 residues long. The full variable domain, its missing parts supplied by reference TRBV7-2 and TRBJ2-5, is GAGVSQSPSNKVTEKGKDVELRCDPISGHTALYWYRQSLGQGLEFLIYFQGNSAPDKSGLPSDRFSAERTGGSVSTLTIQRTQQEDSAVYLCASSLARVQETQYFGPGTRLLVL.

The J gene is TRBJ2-5, the V gene TRBV7-2; 12 bases match TRBD2. The CDR3 is 17 residues long. Unmatched junction bases numbered 16, after V lost 3 bases and J lost 11 bases. CDR1 is SGHTA, CDR2 FQGNSA, per germline. CDR3 region: CASSFPSGGASYNEQYF. DNA for the CDR3: TGTGCCAGCAGCTTCCCTAGCGGGGGGGCGTCCTACAATGAGCAGTACTTC. The variable domain in full, with the rest retrieved from reference TRBV7-2 and TRBJ2-5, is GAGVSQSPSNKVTEKGKDVELRCDPISGHTALYWYRQSLGQGLEFLIYFQGNSAPDKSGLPSDRFSAERTGGSVSTLTIQRTQQEDSAVYLCASSFPSGGASYNEQYFGPGTRLLVL.

Notes on this clonotype: At one end, the junction sequence differs from germline, possibly due to a read error. The chain has TRBV12-3 or TRBV12-4 and TRBJ1-2; D uncertain. CDR3 length equals 13 residues. The DNA for the CDR3 is TGTACCAGCACCTCTGGTCCTCCCTATGGCTACACCTTC. Translating gives CTSTSGPPYGYTF.

This clonotype was picked up a small number of times. The DNA of the CDR3 is TGCAGCGTAGAACCCCTCCTAGCGGCTTACAATGAGCAGTTCTTC. This sequence encodes CSVEPLLAAYNEQFF. The V and J genes are TRBV29-1 and TRBJ2-1; 7 nucleotides match TRBD2. CDR3 length: 15 amino acids. Germline V gives CDR1 SQVTM, CDR2 ANQGSEA. Trimming at V came to 6 bases and at J to 4 bases, leaving 12 bases not matched to a gene.

The rearrangement links TRBV13 to TRBJ2-1, with 13 bases that match TRBD2. This CDR3 contains 15 residues. Trimming took 6 bases from V and 7 from J; bases not matched to a gene: 6. CDR1 is PRHDT and CDR2 is FYEKMQ in the germline V gene (reference sequence). This chain's CDR3 is CASRGGLAGTNEQFF. The CDR3 bases are TGTGCCAGCAGGGGGGGACTAGCGGGGACTAATGAGCAGTTCTTC.

This clonotype turned up a few times. The chain couples TRBV29-1 to TRBJ2-5; D is unresolved. There are 13 residues in the CDR3. The germline V gene encodes CDR1 SQVTM and CDR2 ANQGSEA. Trimming removed 4 bases from V and 2 bases from J, with 11 bases in between. CDR3 nucleotide sequence: TGCAGCGTTGGCTCAGCGATTCAAGAGACCCAGTACTTC. The encoded protein is CSVGSAIQETQYF.

This clonotype was counted a few times. The chain combines TRBV7-2 with TRBJ2-7; D uncertain. Looked up from germline, CDR1 is SGHTA and CDR2 is FQGNSA. The CDR3 runs 12 residues. V was trimmed by 2 bases and J by 5 bases, leaving 7 bases between them. The CDR3: CASSLPWDEQYF. DNA of the CDR3: TGTGCCAGCAGCTTACCCTGGGACGAGCAGTACTTC.

This clonotype was seen more than once but under ten times. This likely stems from a read error, as it lies one base from a far larger clone. J is TRBJ1-5 and V is TRBV6-2 or TRBV6-3, with D uncertain. Deletions cut 3 bases from V and 3 bases from J, with 3 bases between. This CDR3 has 12 amino acids. CDR1 is MNHEY and CDR2 is SVGEGT in the germline V gene. For the CDR3, the DNA is TGTGCCAGCAGTTATACCAATCAGCCCCAGCATTTT. Its protein is CASSYTNQPQHF.

This chain uses TRBV2 with TRBJ1-1; tentative D call: TRBD1 (5 bases). Trimming left V 4 bases short and J 1 base short, with 13 bases between. This CDR3 contains 15 residues. The germline gives CDR1 SNHLY, CDR2 FYNNEI. CDR3 sequence: CASSGSRVENTEAFF. The DNA of the CDR3 is TGTGCCAGCAGTGGATCCAGGGTCGAGAACACTGAAGCTTTCTTT.

V gene TRBV20-1 combines with J gene TRBJ1-5; D unresolved. V was pared by 3 bases and J by 6 bases, with 9 bases between. The CDR3 spans 12 residues. Germline CDR1 is DFQATT and CDR2 is SNEGSKA (reference sequence). CDR3 sequence (DNA): TGCAGTGCTAGTAGGGTCGCTCAGCCCCAGCATTTT. Translated: CSASRVAQPQHF.

This rearrangement joins TRBV11-3 to TRBJ2-3; D possibly corresponds to TRBD1 (5 bases). CDR1 and CDR2 from the germline V gene are SGHNT and YENEEA. The CDR3 runs to 13 residues. Trimming cost V 6 bases and J 5 bases, with 12 bases left between them. CDR3 region: CASSPGAGDTQYF. The CDR3 nucleotides read TGTGCCAGCAGTCCTGGGGCCGGAGATACGCAGTATTTT.

The genes are TRBV10-3 and TRBJ1-2; D is unresolved. CDR1 is ENHRY and CDR2 is SYGVKD in the germline V gene. This CDR3 has 13 amino acids. Trimming removed 2 bases at V and 3 bases at J, with 7 bases between. CDR3 in amino acids: CAISEAEYYGYTF. CDR3 in DNA: TGTGCCATCAGTGAGGCGGAGTACTATGGCTACACCTTC.

The chain couples TRBV27 to TRBJ1-1, with D maybe TRBD1 (5 bases). The CDR3 loop spans 15 amino acids. Germline V CDR1 and CDR2: MNHEY, SMNVEV (reference sequence). Trimming took 3 bases from V and 1 from J, leaving 12 bases between them. DNA for the CDR3: TGTGCCAGCAGTTTCCCGGGACGGGAGAACACTGAAGCTTTCTTT. Amino acid sequence: CASSFPGRENTEAFF.

The sample holds a few counts of this clonotype. One junction end does not reproduce the germline sequence, and a read error may be involved. This chain joins TRBV12-3 or TRBV12-4 and TRBJ2-1; D unclear. CDR3 length: 13 amino acids. The CDR3, as DNA: TGTGCCAGCAGGTTAGAGTCGGCCAATGAGCAGTTCTTC. Translated: CASRLESANEQFF.

The V call is TRBV27, the J call TRBJ2-1; D is perhaps TRBD2 (6 bases). V was shortened by 3 bases and J by 8 bases, with 11 bases between the two germline ends. Germline lookup yields CDR1 MNHEY and CDR2 SMNVEV (reference sequence). This CDR3 contains 13 residues. CDR3 sequence: CASSFWDSYEQFF. The CDR3 bases are TGTGCCAGCAGTTTTTGGGACTCCTATGAGCAGTTCTTC.

V usage is TRBV4-3 and J usage is TRBJ2-5; 10 bases match TRBD2. The junction had 3 bases not matched to a gene; V was cut back by 3 bases and J by 2 bases. This CDR3 region has 15 residues. Germline V gene sequence: CDR1 LGHNA, CDR2 YSLEER. CDR3 nucleotides: TGCGCCAGCAGCCACTTAGCGGGAGGACAAGAGACCCAGTACTTC. Protein product: CASSHLAGGQETQYF.

The V call is TRBV19, the J call TRBJ2-3; no definite D call. Germline CDR1 reads LNHDA; CDR2 reads SQIVND (reference sequence). This CDR3 is built from 16 residues. Trimming shortened V by 5 bases and J by 0 bases, and 15 bases separated the two germline ends. The CDR3 spells CASSPGPPGSTDTQYF. The CDR3 DNA is TGTGCCAGTAGTCCCGGACCTCCTGGTAGCACAGATACGCAGTATTTT.

The V and J genes are TRBV3-1 and TRBJ2-7; D is unclear. CDR3 length: 13 amino acids. CDR1 LGHDT and CDR2 YNNKEL come from the germline V gene (reference sequence). V gave up 1 base and J gave up 5 bases, with 9 bases separating them. In nucleotides, the CDR3 is TGTGCCAGCAGCCAAGTACTTATGAACGAGCAGTACTTC. Amino acid sequence: CASSQVLMNEQYF.

The chain links TRBV5-5 to TRBJ1-3, with D perhaps TRBD1 (6 bases). The CDR3 extends over 15 amino acids. Germline assignment: CDR1 SGHKS and CDR2 YYEKEE (reference sequence). Trimming left V 4 bases short and J 5 bases short, with 16 bases between. The CDR3 coding sequence is TGTGCCAGCAGCCTCCGGGACACCTTTAGAAACACCATATATTTT. Translating gives CASSLRDTFRNTIYF.

In this sample, this clonotype turned up a few times. In DNA, the CDR3 is TGTGCCAGCAGCTTACAAGGGGGAGATAAGCATGAGCAGTTCTTC. Protein sequence: CASSLQGGDKHEQFF. This chain links TRBV7-3 with TRBJ2-1; D is possibly TRBD1 (6 bases). The CDR3 consists of 15 residues. Germline-derived CDR1 and CDR2 are SGHTA and FQGTGA. The ends were cut back, 2 bases at V and 8 bases at J, with 16 bases in the middle. Supplemented by reference TRBV7-3 and TRBJ2-1, the full variable domain reads GAGVSQTPSNKVTEKGKYVELRCDPISGHTALYWYRQSLGQGPEFLIYFQGTGAADDSGLPNDRFFAVRPEGSVSTLKIQRTERGDSAVYLCASSLQGGDKHEQFFGPGTRLTVL.

This clonotype was seen a single time. The CDR3 region is CASIPWGGVGTEAFF. In DNA form, the CDR3 reads TGTGCCAGCATTCCCTGGGGGGGGGTTGGCACTGAAGCTTTCTTT. This chain links TRBV2 with TRBJ1-1, with D possibly being TRBD1 (5 bases). V dropped 7 bases and J dropped 4 bases, with 19 bases sitting between them. CDR3 size: 15 residues. Per germline, CDR1 SNHLY and CDR2 FYNNEI.

The chain has TRBV5-1 and TRBJ1-4, with TRBD1 matching over 8 bases. The CDR3 is 15 residues long. Germline loops: CDR1 SGHRS, CDR2 YFSETQ. Trimming cost V 4 bases and J 7 bases; bases outside gene matches: 9. CDR3 sequence: CASSPAQGAGEKLFF. CDR3 DNA: TGCGCCAGCAGCCCTGCTCAGGGGGCTGGTGAAAAACTGTTTTTT.

The J gene is TRBJ1-2, the V gene TRBV6-5; 12 bases are a match to TRBD1. CDR3 length equals 15 residues. The germline V gene has CDR1 MNHEY and CDR2 SVGAGI. Losses at the gene ends were 5 bases for V and 7 bases for J; bases not matched to a gene: 8. CDR3 nucleotides: TGTGCCAGCAGTAAACCGGGACAGGGGGCTGGTGGCTACACCTTC. Translating it yields CASSKPGQGAGGYTF.

The V gene is TRBV27, the J gene TRBJ1-5, with D possibly being TRBD1 (6 bases). Germline V gives CDR1 MNHEY, CDR2 SMNVEV (reference sequence). With 6 bases removed from V and 3 bases from J, the gap between germline ends came to 12 bases. The CDR3 runs 14 residues. DNA for the CDR3: TGTGCCAGCAGCTTACAGGGAAACAATCAGCCCCAGCATTTT. This translates into CASSLQGNNQPQHF.

J is TRBJ2-3 and V is TRBV2, with D tentatively TRBD1 or TRBD2 (5 bases each). The CDR3 is made up of 16 amino acids. V dropped 1 base and J dropped 3 bases, with 14 bases sitting between them. The germline CDR1 and CDR2 sequences are SNHLY and FYNNEI. CDR3 in amino acids: CASSEVRDLKTDTQYF. The CDR3 DNA sequence: TGTGCCAGCAGTGAAGTCAGGGACCTAAAAACAGATACGCAGTATTTT.